The subject of this entry is one TCR beta chain. No cognate antigen has been identified for it. Base qualities are not recorded, but no much larger clone differs from it by a single base. Explained via the paper, the treatment or condition label denotes: oral pan-JAK inhibitor, 5-10 mg twice daily. From alopecia areata patients, peripheral blood was collected along with lesional scalp punch biopsies. After PBMCs were isolated by density centrifugation and stained for CD3, CD4 and CD8, a FACSAria was used to sort CD4+ and CD8+ T cells. This sample is drawn from a study of CD8+ T cells in alopecia areata (dated by TCRdb to the late 2010s). About the study as a whole: The treated patients, all with moderate-to-severe alopecia areata, were enrolled in an open-label pilot trial of oral tofacitinib given at 5 to 10 mg twice daily. Human TCRbeta sequencing covered scalp tissue and sorted CD4+ and CD8+ peripheral blood T cells from patchy and totalis/universalis alopecia areata patients and healthy controls. For the treated patients, the SALT score, which quantifies what percentage of scalp surface area is affected, served as the measure of disease severity. High-throughput TCRbeta sequencing was used to examine T cell clonal expansion in alopecia areata in both the C3H/HeJ mouse model and human patients. Scalp clonality was compared across normal scalp (n=4), patchy alopecia areata scalp (n=8), and alopecia totalis/universalis scalp (n=8). Tofacitinib was administered for 6 to 18 months, and 6 months of follow-up off drug were then conducted to assess delayed response and recurrence. The RNA source kit depended on sample type: the PAXgene miRNA kit for fixed scalp, the miRNeasy kit for PBMCs, and the RNeasy kit for mouse skin. Biopsies were taken from tofacitinib-treated patients at baseline and again at 4 and 24 weeks into treatment, and several of those patients also had a later scalp biopsy. Amplification of TCRbeta CDR3 regions was done by immunoSEQ multiplex PCR using 35 Vbeta forward primers and 13 Jbeta reverse primers.

Study-wide findings and limitations: Tofacitinib significantly decreased scalp clonality and the number of expanded CD8+ clones among the top 100 scalp clones. Because the treated cohort was small and included a single nonresponder, larger studies are needed to assess links between baseline CD8+ expansion and response. Compared with normal scalp, lesional scalp, particularly in alopecia totalis/universalis, had higher clonality and more expanded CD8+ clones, which suggests antigenic drive. Shared TCR sequences between patients were less evident than in mice, which may be partly attributable to HLA diversity in the patient population. Unlike mouse skin, which is dominated by gammadelta T cells, normal human skin has resident alphabeta T cells that are also sequenced, and this complicates analysis of the scalp TCR repertoire. Many expanded lesional clones persisted in scalp and blood during tofacitinib treatment, which may partly explain relapse after stopping treatment.

Library prep was done by the immunoSEQ multiplex PCR assay. RNA was extracted from all samples and reverse transcribed into cDNA, which served as template for TCR sequencing. SuperScript III was used for first-strand cDNA synthesis, primed with a 2:1 mix of oligo-dT and random hexamers. A synthetic immune receptor repertoire was used to measure amplification bias, and any remaining bias was corrected computationally. The original methods were these. Raw reads were preprocessed to remove errors, and CDR3 was defined according to IMGT conventions as the region from the conserved cysteine to phenylalanine. Clonality was computed by normalizing Shannon entropy by log2 of the number of productive unique TCRs and subtracting the result from 1. Scalp TCRbeta sequences were cross-referenced with sorted blood CD4 and CD8 repertoires so that the CD4 or CD8 identity of scalp clones could be inferred. In its TCRdb copy, this immuneACCESS table keeps in-frame sequences only and misses some clones. Where compared with another copy, unresolved V genes explain less than half of these, and the others have no known cause. V and J calls and clone size are copied from that table; D and trimming were computed from the DNA. This sample gives approximately 210,000 clones in total; just under 65% of them show up just once. Jointly, the top ten make up approximately 1.3% of the sample.

The CDR3 goes from the cysteine to the phenylalanine over 12 residues. Of the read, only the CDR3 DNA is kept; its 36 bases are in frame from base 1. The germline ends are 12 bases apart after V is trimmed by 4 bases and J by 8 bases. As encoded in the germline V gene, CDR1 is SGHDT while CDR2 is YYEEEE. The material was CD4+ T cells sorted from blood, obtained between weeks 47 and 50, from a patient treated with tofacitinib. The TCR comes from a human donor with alopecia areata. The chain employs TRBV5-6 and TRBJ1-1; too little of a D gene remains to name it. CDR3 protein: CASSRRGPEAFF. The DNA reads as follows: TGTGCCAGCAGCCGGAGAGGGCCAGAAGCTTTCTTT.